The source of this T cell receptor beta chain is a study of T-cell reconstitution after alpha-beta-depleted transplantation in children. V dropped 1 base and J dropped 4; count of bases not matched to a gene: 6. CDR1 SGHTA and CDR2 FQGNSA come from the germline V gene. This CDR3 spans 15 amino acids. The authors prepared the TCRbeta library with unique molecular identifiers. TCRdb ran MiXCR on the PCR reads and lists one entry per CDR3 protein. The data hold about 610,000 distinct CDR3 sequences, with roughly a tenth observed a single time. The origin of this receptor is a human donor who donated a stem cell graft to a child with acute myeloid leukemia. The sample in question was PBMCs from the stem cell graft donor, obtained from the stem cell graft. The V and J genes are TRBV7-2 and TRBJ2-7; 8 bases are a match to TRBD2. CDR3 nucleotides: TGTGCCAGCAGCTTAGTAACTAGCGGAAAGTACGAGCAGTACTTC. It specifies CASSLVTSGKYEQYF.